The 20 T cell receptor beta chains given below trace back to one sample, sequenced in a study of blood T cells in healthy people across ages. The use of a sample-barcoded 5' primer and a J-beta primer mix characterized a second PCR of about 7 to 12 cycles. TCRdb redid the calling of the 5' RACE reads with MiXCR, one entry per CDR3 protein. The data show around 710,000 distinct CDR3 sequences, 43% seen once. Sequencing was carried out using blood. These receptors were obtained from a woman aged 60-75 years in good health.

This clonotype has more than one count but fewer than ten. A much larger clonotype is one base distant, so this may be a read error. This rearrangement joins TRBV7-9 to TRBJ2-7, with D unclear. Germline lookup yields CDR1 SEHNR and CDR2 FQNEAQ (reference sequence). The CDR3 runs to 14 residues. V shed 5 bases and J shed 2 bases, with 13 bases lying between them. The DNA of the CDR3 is TGTGCCAGCAGCGTCGACCTATCACCCTACGAGCAGTACTTC. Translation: CASSVDLSPYEQYF.

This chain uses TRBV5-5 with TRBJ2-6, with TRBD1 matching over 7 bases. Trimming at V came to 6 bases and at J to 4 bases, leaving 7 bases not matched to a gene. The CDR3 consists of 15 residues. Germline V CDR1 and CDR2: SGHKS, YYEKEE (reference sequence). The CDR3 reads CASILQGRGANVLTF. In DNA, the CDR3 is TGTGCCAGCATCCTACAGGGGCGAGGGGCCAACGTCCTGACTTTC.

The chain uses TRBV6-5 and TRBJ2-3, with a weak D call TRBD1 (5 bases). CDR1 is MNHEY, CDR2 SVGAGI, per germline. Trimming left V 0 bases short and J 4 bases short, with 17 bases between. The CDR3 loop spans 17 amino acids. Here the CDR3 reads CASSYSITYTGPDTQYF. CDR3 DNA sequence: TGTGCCAGCAGTTACTCAATAACCTATACAGGACCAGATACGCAGTATTTT.

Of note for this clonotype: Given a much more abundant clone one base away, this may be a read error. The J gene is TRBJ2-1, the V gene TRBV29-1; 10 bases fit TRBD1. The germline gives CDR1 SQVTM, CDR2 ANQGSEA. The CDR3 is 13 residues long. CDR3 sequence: CNVPGQGIGEQFF. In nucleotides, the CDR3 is TGCAACGTTCCGGGACAGGGGATAGGTGAGCAGTTCTTC.

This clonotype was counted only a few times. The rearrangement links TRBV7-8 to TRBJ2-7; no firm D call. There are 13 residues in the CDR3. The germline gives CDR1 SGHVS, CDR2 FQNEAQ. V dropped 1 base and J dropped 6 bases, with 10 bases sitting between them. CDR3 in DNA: TGTGCCAGCAGCTTAGAGGGTCCAGGCGAGCAGTACTTC. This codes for CASSLEGPGEQYF.

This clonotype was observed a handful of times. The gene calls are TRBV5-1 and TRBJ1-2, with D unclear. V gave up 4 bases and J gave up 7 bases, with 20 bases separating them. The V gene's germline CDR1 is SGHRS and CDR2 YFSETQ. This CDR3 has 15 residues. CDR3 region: CASSPLSPTFGGYTF. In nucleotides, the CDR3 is TGCGCCAGCAGCCCCTTGAGCCCCACCTTTGGTGGCTACACCTTC.

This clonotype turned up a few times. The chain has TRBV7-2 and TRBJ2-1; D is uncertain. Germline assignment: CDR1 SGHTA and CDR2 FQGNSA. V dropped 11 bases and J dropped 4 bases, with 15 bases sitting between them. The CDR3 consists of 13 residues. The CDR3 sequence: CAVGLFDYNEQFF. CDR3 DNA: TGTGCCGTTGGGCTTTTCGATTACAATGAGCAGTTCTTC.

The CDR3 region has the DNA TGTGCCAGCAGCTTGATATATCTCGGGGAGCTGTTTTTT. Translated, it gives CASSLIYLGELFF. This sequence joins TRBV7-9 and TRBJ2-2; unclear D gene. CDR1 is SEHNR, CDR2 FQNEAQ, per germline (reference sequence). This CDR3 contains 13 residues. The V gene lost 3 bases and the J gene lost 7 bases, with 9 bases spanning the gap.

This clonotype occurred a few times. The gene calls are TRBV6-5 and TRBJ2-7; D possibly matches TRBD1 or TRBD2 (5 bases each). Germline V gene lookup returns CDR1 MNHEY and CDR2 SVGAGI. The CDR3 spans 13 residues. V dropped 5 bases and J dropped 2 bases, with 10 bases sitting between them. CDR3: CASSGTETYEQYF. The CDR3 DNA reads TGTGCCAGCAGTGGGACGGAAACCTACGAGCAGTACTTC.

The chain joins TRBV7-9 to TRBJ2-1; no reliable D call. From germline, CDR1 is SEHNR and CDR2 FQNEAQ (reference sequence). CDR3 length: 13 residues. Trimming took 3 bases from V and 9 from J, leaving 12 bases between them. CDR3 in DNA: TGTGCCAGCAGCTTGCTCTCGATTGGTGAGCAGTTCTTC. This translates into CASSLLSIGEQFF.

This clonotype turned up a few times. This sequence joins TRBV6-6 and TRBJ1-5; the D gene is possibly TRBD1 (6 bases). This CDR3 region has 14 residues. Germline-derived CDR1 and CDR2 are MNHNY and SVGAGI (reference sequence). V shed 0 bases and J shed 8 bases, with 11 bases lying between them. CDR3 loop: CASSYSQGGEPQHF. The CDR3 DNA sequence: TGTGCCAGCAGTTACTCACAGGGTGGCGAGCCCCAGCATTTT.

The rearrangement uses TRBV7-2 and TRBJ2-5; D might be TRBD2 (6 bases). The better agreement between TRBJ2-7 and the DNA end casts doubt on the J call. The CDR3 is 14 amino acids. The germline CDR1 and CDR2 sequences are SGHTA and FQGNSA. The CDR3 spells CASSLVASVYEQYF. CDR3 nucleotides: TGTGCCAGCAGCTTAGTGGCTAGCGTATACGAGCAGTACTTC.

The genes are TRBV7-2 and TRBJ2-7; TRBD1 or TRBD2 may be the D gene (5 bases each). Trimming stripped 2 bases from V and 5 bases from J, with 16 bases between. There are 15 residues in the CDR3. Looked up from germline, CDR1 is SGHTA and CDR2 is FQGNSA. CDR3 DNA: TGTGCCAGCAGCTTAAAGTTCGGGGCTCGCCACGAGCAGTACTTC. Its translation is CASSLKFGARHEQYF.

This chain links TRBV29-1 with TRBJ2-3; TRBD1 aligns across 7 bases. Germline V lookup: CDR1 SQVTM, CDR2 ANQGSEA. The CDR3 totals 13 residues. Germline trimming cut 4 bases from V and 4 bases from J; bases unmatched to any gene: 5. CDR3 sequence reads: CSVAGQGADTQYF. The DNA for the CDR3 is TGCAGCGTTGCGGGGCAGGGGGCAGATACGCAGTATTTT.

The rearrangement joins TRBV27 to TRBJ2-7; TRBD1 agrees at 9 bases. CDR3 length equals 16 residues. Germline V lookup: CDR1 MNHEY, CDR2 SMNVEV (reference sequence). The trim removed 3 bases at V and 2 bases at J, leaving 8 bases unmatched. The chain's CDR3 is CASSFTTGGFPYEQYF. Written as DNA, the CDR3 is TGTGCCAGCAGTTTTACGACAGGGGGGTTCCCCTACGAGCAGTACTTC.

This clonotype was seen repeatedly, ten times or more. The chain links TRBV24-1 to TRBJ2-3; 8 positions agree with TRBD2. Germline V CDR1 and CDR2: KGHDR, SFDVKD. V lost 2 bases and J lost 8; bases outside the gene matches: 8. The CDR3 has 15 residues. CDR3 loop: CATSDYGGGPSTQYF. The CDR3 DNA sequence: TGTGCCACCAGTGATTACGGGGGGGGCCCAAGTACGCAGTATTTT.

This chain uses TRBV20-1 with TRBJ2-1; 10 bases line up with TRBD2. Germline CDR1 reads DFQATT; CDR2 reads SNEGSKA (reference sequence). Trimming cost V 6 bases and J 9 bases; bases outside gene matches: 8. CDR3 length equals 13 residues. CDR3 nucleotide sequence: TGCAGTGCCCCTAGCGGGAGTCTCGGTGAGCAGTTCTTC. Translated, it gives CSAPSGSLGEQFF.

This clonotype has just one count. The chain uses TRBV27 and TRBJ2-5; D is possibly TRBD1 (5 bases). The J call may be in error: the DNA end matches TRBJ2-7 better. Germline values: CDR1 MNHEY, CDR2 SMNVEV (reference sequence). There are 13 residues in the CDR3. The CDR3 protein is CASSVGGAVEQYF. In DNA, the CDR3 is TGTGCCAGCAGTGTAGGTGGGGCAGTCGAGCAGTACTTC.

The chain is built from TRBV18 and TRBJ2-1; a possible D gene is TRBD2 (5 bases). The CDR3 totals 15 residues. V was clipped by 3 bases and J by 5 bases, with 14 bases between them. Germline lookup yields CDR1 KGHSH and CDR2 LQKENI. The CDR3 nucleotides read TGTGCCAGCTCACCGGGCCGGGATTTCCACAATGAGCAGTTCTTC. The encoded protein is CASSPGRDFHNEQFF.

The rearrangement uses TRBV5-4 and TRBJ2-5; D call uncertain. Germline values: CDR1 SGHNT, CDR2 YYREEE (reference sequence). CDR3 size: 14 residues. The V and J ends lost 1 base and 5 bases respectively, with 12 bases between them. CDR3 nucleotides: TGTGCCAGCAGCTTGTTTGCGGCGCCGGAGACCCAGTACTTC. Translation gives CASSLFAAPETQYF. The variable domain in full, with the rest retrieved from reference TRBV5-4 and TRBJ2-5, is ETGVTQSPTHLIKTRGQQVTLRCSSQSGHNTVSWYQQALGQGPQFIFQYYREEENGRGNFPPRFSGLQFPNYSSELNVNALELDDSALYLCASSLFAAPETQYFGPGTRLLVL.